This T cell receptor (beta chain) comes out of a study of cytomegalovirus exposure and HLA in healthy donors. Broader study findings: Reportedly, HLA-A and HLA-B alleles of most subjects were accurately predicted from TCR beta.

V was clipped by 3 bases and J by 5 bases; unmatched bases: 13. Germline CDR1 reads LNHDA; CDR2 reads SQIVND (reference sequence). This CDR3 has 16 residues. PCR employed 60 Vbeta and 13 Jbeta primers. Profiling relied on immunoSEQ multiplex PCR, and the TCRdb table lists in-frame clones only, not all of them. Seen here are 110,000 to 150,000 clones, around 73% observed once, and the top ten hold roughly an eighth. About this clone: The antigen remains undetermined.

The specimen sequenced was PBMCs. The rearrangement uses TRBV19 and TRBJ2-7; 7 bases are a match to TRBD2. The clonotype was recovered from a human donor in good health. CDR3 residues: CASSMRVGGSRDEQYF. CDR3 sequence (DNA): TGTGCCAGTAGTATGAGGGTCGGCGGGAGCAGAGACGAGCAGTACTTC.